These 16 T cell receptor beta chains share one sample of origin, sequenced in a study of blood T cell repertoires in COVID-19. Sequencing used immunoSEQ multiplex PCR; TCRdb keeps in-frame clones, though not all of them. This sample yields over 600,000 clones, of which over 80% are seen a single time; over 0.2% belongs to the top ten. Sequenced sample: peripheral blood. The receptors were sampled from a woman between 18 and 29 years old with acute or convalescent COVID-19.

The chain combines TRBV27 with TRBJ1-3; unclear D gene. The V end was cut by 11 bases, the J end by 3 bases, with 14 bases between. CDR3 length: 13 residues. Germline V gene sequence: CDR1 MNHEY, CDR2 SMNVEV (reference sequence). The DNA for the CDR3 is TGTGCCGAAACTTGGTCGGGTGGAAACACCATATATTTT. It translates to CAETWSGGNTIYF.

The rearrangement uses TRBV28 and TRBJ1-2, with 7 bases that match TRBD1. There are 14 residues in the CDR3. Germline V gives CDR1 MDHEN, CDR2 SYDVKM. V trimming: 6 bases; J trimming: 2 bases; junction bases outside the gene matches: 6. The CDR3 sequence is CASRPQGVNYGYTF. CDR3 nucleotide sequence: TGTGCCAGCAGACCTCAGGGGGTGAACTATGGCTACACCTTC.

The gene calls are TRBV30 and TRBJ2-3, with 13 positions matching TRBD2. Germline-derived CDR1 and CDR2 are GTSNPN and SVGIG (reference sequence). The ends lost 0 bases at V and 2 bases at J; junction bases unmatched: 5. The CDR3 consists of 17 residues. CDR3 amino acids: CAWSVGTSGTYTDTQYF. CDR3 bases: TGTGCCTGGAGTGTCGGGACTAGCGGGACCTACACAGATACGCAGTATTTT.

The rearrangement links TRBV29-1 to TRBJ2-4; the D is unclear. In germline, CDR1 is SQVTM, CDR2 ANQGSEA. V lost 0 bases and J 9 bases, leaving 15 bases between the germline ends. This CDR3 contains 14 residues. This CDR3 is CSVEDGLGPSIQYF. The CDR3 DNA reads TGCAGCGTTGAAGATGGGCTGGGCCCCAGCATTCAGTACTTC. Supplemented by reference TRBV29-1 and TRBJ2-4, the full variable domain reads SAVISQKPSRDICQRGTSLTIQCQVDSQVTMMFWYRQQPGQSLTLIATANQGSEATYESGFVIDKFPISRPNLTFSTLTVSNMSPEDSSIYLCSVEDGLGPSIQYFGAGTRLSVL.

This chain uses TRBV6-1 with TRBJ2-2; the D gene is possibly TRBD1 (5 bases). The CDR3 loop spans 16 amino acids. Trimming stripped 4 bases from V and 0 bases from J, with 12 bases between. CDR1 is MNHNS, CDR2 SASEGT, per germline. The chain's CDR3 is CASSAYRQTNTGELFF. The CDR3, as DNA: TGTGCCAGCAGTGCATACAGGCAAACGAACACCGGGGAGCTGTTTTTT.

This chain connects TRBV5-1 to TRBJ2-7, with D possibly matching TRBD2 (5 bases). In germline, CDR1 is SGHRS, CDR2 YFSETQ. The CDR3 is 13 amino acids. Trimming removed 5 bases at V and 1 base at J, with 10 bases between. The CDR3 sequence: CASSSGFSYEQYF. The CDR3 DNA is TGCGCCAGCAGTTCGGGATTTTCCTACGAGCAGTACTTC.

The chain employs TRBV5-5 and TRBJ1-1; 11 nucleotides match TRBD1. In germline, CDR1 is SGHKS, CDR2 YYEKEE (reference sequence). This CDR3 contains 16 residues. V lost 4 bases, J lost 7 bases, and 12 bases stayed unmatched. This CDR3 reads CASSPHQPGQGGEAFF. In DNA form, the CDR3 reads TGTGCCAGCAGCCCGCACCAGCCGGGACAGGGGGGTGAAGCTTTCTTT.

This chain links TRBV6-1 with TRBJ1-2; D is ambiguous. Germline V gene data show CDR1 as MNHNS and CDR2 as SASEGT. This CDR3 comprises 14 residues. The V gene lost 2 bases and the J gene lost 4 bases, with 11 bases spanning the gap. This CDR3 is CASSEWEGTYGYTF. Written as DNA, the CDR3 is TGTGCCAGCAGTGAATGGGAGGGTACCTATGGCTACACCTTC.

V and J are TRBV4-2 and TRBJ2-2; no clear D. The germline V gene encodes CDR1 LGHNA and CDR2 YNFKEQ. This CDR3 has 14 amino acids. Trimming stripped 1 base from V and 4 bases from J, with 7 bases between. Here the CDR3 DNA reads TGTGCCAGCAGCCAAGTCGGGTCCACCGGGGAGCTGTTTTTT. Its protein is CASSQVGSTGELFF.

The gene calls are TRBV7-9 and TRBJ1-6; tentatively, D is TRBD1 (6 bases). V was trimmed by 1 base and J by 7 bases, leaving 11 bases between them. Germline values: CDR1 SEHNR, CDR2 FQNEAQ (reference sequence). The CDR3 is made up of 15 amino acids. CDR3 in DNA: TGTGCCAGCAGCTTAGGTTCAGGGGAAAATTCACCCCTCCACTTT. Translating gives CASSLGSGENSPLHF. The full variable domain, completed using reference TRBV7-9 and TRBJ1-6, is DTGVSQNPRHKITKRGQNVTFRCDPISEHNRLYWYRQTLGQGPEFLTYFQNEAQLEKSRLLSDRFSAERPKGSFSTLEIQRTEQGDSAMYLCASSLGSGENSPLHFGNGTRLTVT.

J is TRBJ1-2 and V is TRBV6-5; D may be TRBD1 (6 bases). Trimming removed 2 bases at V and 7 bases at J, with 14 bases between. The CDR3 is 14 amino acids. From germline, CDR1 is MNHEY and CDR2 SVGAGI. The CDR3 region has the DNA TGTGCCAGCAGTTACGATCGACAGGTTGGTGGCTACACCTTC. It translates to CASSYDRQVGGYTF.

This sequence joins TRBV29-1 and TRBJ1-2; 7 nucleotides match TRBD1. Germline V gives CDR1 SQVTM, CDR2 ANQGSEA. There are 13 residues in the CDR3. V gave up 4 bases and J gave up 3 bases; unmatched junction bases: 5. The CDR3 loop reads CSVGQGDYYGYTF. CDR3 DNA: TGCAGCGTTGGACAGGGCGACTACTATGGCTACACCTTC.

The chain has TRBV11-2 and TRBJ1-6, with 7 bases lining up with TRBD1. Germline CDR1 reads SGHAT; CDR2 reads FQNNGV. Trimming removed 5 bases from V and 0 bases from J; junction bases left unmatched: 13. The CDR3 extends over 19 amino acids. In DNA form, the CDR3 reads TGTGCCAGCAGCCGCTCGGGACAGCCTTCAGGCTCCTATAATTCACCCCTCCACTTT. Its translation is CASSRSGQPSGSYNSPLHF.

The genes are TRBV7-2 and TRBJ1-2; 7 nucleotides line up with TRBD1. The germline V gene encodes CDR1 SGHTA and CDR2 FQGNSA. The CDR3 has 16 residues. Unmatched junction bases numbered 14, after V lost 4 bases and J lost 6 bases. The CDR3 is CASSSLPGQLTHGYTF. CDR3 sequence (DNA): TGTGCCAGCAGCTCCCTACCGGGACAGCTCACTCATGGCTACACCTTC. The complete variable domain, with remaining parts taken from reference TRBV7-2 and TRBJ1-2, reads GAGVSQSPSNKVTEKGKDVELRCDPISGHTALYWYRQSLGQGLEFLIYFQGNSAPDKSGLPSDRFSAERTGGSVSTLTIQRTQQEDSAVYLCASSSLPGQLTHGYTFGSGTRLTVV.

The chain is built from TRBV7-2 and TRBJ1-1; 8 bases fit TRBD1. The germline CDR1 and CDR2 sequences are SGHTA and FQGNSA. The CDR3 loop spans 14 amino acids. Losses at the gene ends were 3 bases for V and 5 bases for J; bases not matched to a gene: 5. The chain's CDR3 is CASSFRGRGTEAFF. The CDR3 coding sequence is TGTGCCAGCAGCTTCAGGGGGCGCGGGACTGAAGCTTTCTTT.

V usage is TRBV7-9 and J usage is TRBJ1-2, with D unclear. The CDR3 runs 15 residues. Germline-derived CDR1 and CDR2 are SEHNR and FQNEAQ (reference sequence). Trimming cost V 5 bases and J 9 bases, with 22 bases left between them. Here the CDR3 reads CASSRELRVGLSYTF. CDR3 DNA sequence: TGTGCCAGCAGCCGGGAGCTTAGGGTCGGCTTGAGCTACACCTTC.